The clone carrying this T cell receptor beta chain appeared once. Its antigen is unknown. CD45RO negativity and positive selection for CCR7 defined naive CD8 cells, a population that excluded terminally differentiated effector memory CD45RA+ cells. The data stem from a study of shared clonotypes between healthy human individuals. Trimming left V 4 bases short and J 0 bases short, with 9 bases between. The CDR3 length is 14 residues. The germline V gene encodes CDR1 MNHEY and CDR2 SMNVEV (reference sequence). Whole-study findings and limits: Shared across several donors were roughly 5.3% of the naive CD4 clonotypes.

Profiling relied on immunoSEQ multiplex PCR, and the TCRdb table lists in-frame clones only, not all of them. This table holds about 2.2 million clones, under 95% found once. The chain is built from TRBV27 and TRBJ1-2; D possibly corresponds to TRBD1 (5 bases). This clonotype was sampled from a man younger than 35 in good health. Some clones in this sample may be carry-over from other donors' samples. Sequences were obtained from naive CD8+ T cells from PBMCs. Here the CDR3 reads CASSWGRTNYGYTF. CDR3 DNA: TGTGCCAGCAGTTGGGGACGGACTAACTATGGCTACACCTTC.